A single sample gave rise to the 22 T cell receptor beta chains below, sequenced in a study of blood T cell repertoires in COVID-19. The method was immunoSEQ multiplex PCR; TCRdb's version includes in-frame clones alone and lacks a portion of them. This sample has 200,000 to 250,000 clones; approximately 90% occur once, and the top ten carry about 4.5%. Sample: peripheral blood. These receptors all stem from a middle-aged man with acute or convalescent COVID-19.

This chain links TRBV7-2 with TRBJ1-1; tentatively, D is TRBD1 (6 bases). V was trimmed by 5 bases and J by 2 bases, leaving 18 bases between them. The CDR3 is made up of 16 amino acids. Germline CDR1 reads SGHTA; CDR2 reads FQGNSA. The CDR3 here is CASSRRGTGPNTEAFF. The CDR3 DNA sequence: TGTGCCAGCAGCCGTCGAGGCACAGGGCCCAACACTGAAGCTTTCTTT.

The rearrangement links TRBV5-1 to TRBJ2-1; 8 positions agree with TRBD2. The germline gives CDR1 SGHRS, CDR2 YFSETQ. J lost 4 bases, V lost 2 bases, and 5 bases had no gene match. This CDR3 contains 15 residues. The CDR3 DNA sequence: TGCGCCAGCAGCTTCTTAGGGACTAGATACAATGAGCAGTTCTTC. Translated: CASSFLGTRYNEQFF.

This clone was found once. J is TRBJ2-5 and V is TRBV25-1; 11 positions agree with TRBD1. Germline V CDR1 and CDR2: MGHDK, SYGVNS. The ends lost 1 base at V and 5 bases at J; junction bases unmatched: 6. The CDR3 consists of 16 residues. CDR3 region: CASSESPDRGRETQYF. As DNA, the CDR3 is TGTGCCAGCAGTGAATCCCCGGACAGGGGGCGGGAGACCCAGTACTTC.

This clone showed up just a few times. V is TRBV29-1 and J is TRBJ1-2; 10 bases line up with TRBD1. V lost 4 bases and J lost 8; bases outside the gene matches: 7. Germline loops: CDR1 SQVTM, CDR2 ANQGSEA. The CDR3 is 13 residues long. The CDR3 loop is CSVGDRGPTGYTF. The CDR3 nucleotides are TGCAGCGTTGGGGACAGGGGCCCGACAGGCTACACCTTC.

The chain joins TRBV19 to TRBJ1-5; D is uncertain. The CDR3 contains 15 residues. In germline, CDR1 is LNHDA, CDR2 SQIVND (reference sequence). Trimming cost V 3 bases and J 4 bases, with 13 bases left between them. CDR3 region: CASSISYQANQPQHF. CDR3 nucleotide sequence: TGTGCCAGTAGTATCTCATACCAGGCTAATCAGCCCCAGCATTTT.

The chain recombines TRBV7-8 with TRBJ2-2; TRBD1 is a possible D gene (5 bases). CDR1 and CDR2 (germline): SGHVS, FQNEAQ. The CDR3 contains 13 residues. Trimming left V 5 bases short and J 6 bases short, with 10 bases between. The chain's CDR3 is CASSPIRAGELFF. In nucleotides, the CDR3 is TGTGCCAGCAGCCCGATCAGGGCCGGGGAGCTGTTTTTT.

The chain employs TRBV5-1 and TRBJ2-5; 12 bases are shared with TRBD2. Germline V lookup: CDR1 SGHRS, CDR2 YFSETQ. This CDR3 is built from 16 residues. V lost 1 base to trimming and J lost 3 bases; unmatched junction nucleotides: 4. This CDR3 reads CASSLSPSGGEETQYF. CDR3 sequence (DNA): TGCGCCAGCAGCTTGAGTCCTAGCGGGGGGGAAGAGACCCAGTACTTC.

The chain is built from TRBV18 and TRBJ2-6; maybe TRBD2 (6 bases). The germline CDR1 and CDR2 sequences are KGHSH and LQKENI. Trimming cost V 6 bases and J 0 bases, with 12 bases left between them. This CDR3 is built from 16 residues. The DNA for the CDR3 is TGTGCCAGCTCCATACTAGCTGGCTCTGGGGCCAACGTCCTGACTTTC. It is translated as CASSILAGSGANVLTF.

This clone showed up just once. The chain employs TRBV9 and TRBJ2-1; D uncertain. The CDR3 is 12 residues long. V lost 2 bases to trimming and J lost 6 bases, with 6 bases between them. Germline assignment: CDR1 SGDLS and CDR2 YYNGEE. CDR3 nucleotide sequence: TGTGCCAGCAGCGTCTCAGGCAATGAGCAGTTCTTC. Residues: CASSVSGNEQFF. Full variable domain (outside the CDR3, taken from reference TRBV9 and TRBJ2-1): DSGVTQTPKHLITATGQRVTLRCSPRSGDLSVYWYQQSLDQGLQFLIQYYNGEERAKGNILERFSAQQFPDLHSELNLSSLELGDSALYFCASSVSGNEQFFGPGTRLTVL.

DNA for the CDR3: TGTGCCAGCAGTTTTACCAGGCCTTATGGCTACACCTTC. Its translation: CASSFTRPYGYTF. V usage is TRBV12-3 or TRBV12-4 and J usage is TRBJ1-2; unclear D gene. The CDR3 covers 13 residues. V was shortened by 3 bases and J by 5 bases, with 10 bases between the two germline ends.

This chain joins TRBV27 and TRBJ2-5, with 8 bases identical to TRBD2. V lost 2 bases to trimming and J lost 3 bases; unmatched junction nucleotides: 2. In germline, CDR1 is MNHEY, CDR2 SMNVEV (reference sequence). The CDR3 runs to 14 residues. This CDR3 reads CASSLAGGKETQYF. CDR3 nucleotide sequence: TGTGCCAGCAGTTTAGCGGGAGGTAAAGAGACCCAGTACTTC.

J is TRBJ2-6 and V is TRBV27; D not certain. Germline V gives CDR1 MNHEY, CDR2 SMNVEV (reference sequence). The CDR3 has 16 amino acids. Between the trimmed V and J ends, which lost 5 bases and 0 bases, there was a span of 11 bases. CDR3 coding DNA: TGTGCCAGCAGTCCTATCTACCCCTCTGGGGCCAACGTCCTGACTTTC. Protein product: CASSPIYPSGANVLTF.

The genes are TRBV2 and TRBJ1-1; D unresolved. The CDR3 length is 12 residues. V lost 6 bases and J 1 base, leaving 6 bases between the germline ends. Germline CDR1 reads SNHLY; CDR2 reads FYNNEI. CDR3: CASRQQNTEAFF. The CDR3 nucleotides are TGTGCCAGCAGGCAACAGAACACTGAAGCTTTCTTT.

This rearrangement joins TRBV14 to TRBJ2-2; TRBD1 matches 9 bases. The germline CDR1 and CDR2 sequences are SGHDN and FVKESK. After removal of 4 bases from V and 8 bases from J, the junction contained 14 bases not matched to a gene. CDR3 length: 17 residues. DNA for the CDR3: TGTGCCAGCAGCCCACTCCTTGGGACAGGGCGAGGTGGGGAGCTGTTTTTT. It specifies CASSPLLGTGRGGELFF.

Here the CDR3 DNA reads TGCGCCAGCGGACTGACAGGGGGTGAGACCCAGTACTTC. Protein sequence: CASGLTGGETQYF. The chain joins TRBV5-1 to TRBJ2-5; 9 bases are shared with TRBD1. The CDR3 extends over 13 amino acids. Per germline, CDR1 SGHRS and CDR2 YFSETQ. J was trimmed by 5 bases and V by 7 bases; bases with no gene match: 6.

The V and J genes are TRBV30 and TRBJ1-2; D is unresolved. Germline CDR1 and CDR2: GTSNPN and SVGIG (reference sequence). Deletions cut 0 bases from V and 7 bases from J, with 15 bases between. The CDR3 extends over 14 amino acids. In nucleotides, the CDR3 is TGTGCCTGGAGTGTACTTTACGTGCGGGGTGGCTACACCTTC. Protein product: CAWSVLYVRGGYTF.

The rearrangement links TRBV14 to TRBJ2-5; 10 bases align to TRBD2. Trimming took 3 bases from V and 1 from J; bases not matched to a gene: 5. The CDR3 sequence is 16 residues long. Per the germline V gene, CDR1 is SGHDN and CDR2 is FVKESK. CDR3 sequence: CASSQRTSGIQETQYF. In DNA form, the CDR3 reads TGTGCCAGCAGCCAGAGGACTAGCGGCATCCAAGAGACCCAGTACTTC. The full variable domain, rest sourced from reference TRBV14 and TRBJ2-5, is EAGVTQFPSHSVIEKGQTVTLRCDPISGHDNLYWYRRVMGKEIKFLLHFVKESKQDESGMPNNRFLAERTGGTYSTLKVQPAELEDSGVYFCASSQRTSGIQETQYFGPGTRLLVL.

The V gene is TRBV5-4, the J gene TRBJ1-6, with D possibly TRBD1 on 5 matching bases. This CDR3 region has 16 residues. Trimming removed 4 bases at V and 4 bases at J, with 15 bases between. Germline CDR1 reads SGHNT; CDR2 reads YYREEE (reference sequence). The CDR3 reads CASSPTPTAYNSPLHF. CDR3 bases: TGTGCCAGCAGCCCCACCCCGACAGCTTATAATTCACCCCTCCACTTT.

The chain combines TRBV27 with TRBJ1-4, with 7 positions matching TRBD1. The CDR3 consists of 15 residues. Germline V gene lookup returns CDR1 MNHEY and CDR2 SMNVEV (reference sequence). J lost 3 bases, V lost 2 bases, and 3 bases had no gene match. CDR3 in DNA: TGTGCCAGCAGTTTAACAAGGGGGCCTAATGAAAAACTGTTTTTT. This sequence encodes CASSLTRGPNEKLFF.

This clone was seen a few times. This sample also contains other DNA sequences that code for the same CDR3. This chain uses TRBV5-1 with TRBJ1-1; D may be TRBD1 (6 bases). The CDR3 spans 14 residues. V was pared by 3 bases and J by 1 base, with 10 bases between. Germline CDR1 SGHRS, CDR2 YFSETQ. As DNA, the CDR3 is TGCGCCAGCAGCTCCGGACAGCCGAACACTGAAGCTTTCTTT. This translates into CASSSGQPNTEAFF.

The chain recombines TRBV19 with TRBJ2-3; TRBD2 matches at 10 bases. J gave up 4 bases and V 5 bases, and 6 bases lay outside the gene matches. CDR3 length: 15 amino acids. Germline assignment: CDR1 LNHDA and CDR2 SQIVND (reference sequence). The CDR3: CASSQAGGPADTQYF. The DNA of the CDR3 is TGTGCCAGTAGTCAAGCGGGGGGGCCGGCAGATACGCAGTATTTT.

This clone was found once. The V call is TRBV2, the J call TRBJ1-2, with unresolved D. The CDR3 extends over 14 amino acids. V lost 7 bases, J lost 2 bases, and 14 bases lay in between. Germline values: CDR1 SNHLY, CDR2 FYNNEI. The DNA of the CDR3 is TGTGCCAGCACTCCCCGGTTTATGAACTATGGCTACACCTTC. Translated: CASTPRFMNYGYTF.